The clone carrying this TCR beta chain appeared a single time. The data were produced by immunoSEQ multiplex PCR, yet TCRdb's version contains in-frame clones alone and is incomplete. Of 70,000 to 95,000 clones listed, 90% to 95% are singletons. The germline gives CDR1 MNHNY, CDR2 SVGAGI (reference sequence). CDR3 length equals 15 residues. V was clipped by 4 bases and J by 0 bases, with 11 bases between them. This sample is drawn from a study of technical replicates of blood from a handful of donors. This receptor was obtained from a human donor in good health. The sample comprised T cells isolated from PBMCs. The V and J genes are TRBV6-6 and TRBJ2-3, with no clear D. The chain's CDR3 is CASSSQAASTDTQYF. CDR3 coding DNA: TGTGCCAGCAGTTCCCAGGCAGCTAGCACAGATACGCAGTATTTT.